This TCR beta chain was captured in a study of cytotoxic CD8 clonotypes in ibrutinib-treated CLL. On the study more broadly: Response sampling came at median approximately twelve months of treatment, ranging about 6 to 36 months.

Study-wide results and limits: The clonality went up when patients responded to ibrutinib and dropped back toward baseline at progression. Sustained-remission and progressing patients were not sampled at matched times.

The table came from immunoSEQ multiplex PCR; TCRdb's copy has only in-frame clones and leaves some out. The sample lists 250,000 to 350,000 clones, around 69% occurring once. The CDR3 is made up of 12 amino acids. Looked up from germline, CDR1 is SGHRS and CDR2 is YFSETQ. With 1 base removed from V and 6 bases from J, the gap between germline ends came to 6 bases. Of note for this clone: The antigen remains undetermined.

Sequenced here: PBMCs, sampled at disease progression, from a patient treated with ibrutinib. J is TRBJ2-3 and V is TRBV5-1; D remains ambiguous. The TCR comes from a human donor with chronic lymphocytic leukemia. The CDR3 DNA sequence: TGCGCCAGCAGCTTGTGGCAGGATACGCAGTATTTT. Amino acid sequence: CASSLWQDTQYF. Full variable domain (remainder filled in from reference TRBV5-1 and TRBJ2-3): KAGVTQTPRYLIKTRGQQVTLSCSPISGHRSVSWYQQTPGQGLQFLFEYFSETQRNKGNFPGRFSGRQFSNSRSEMNVSTLELGDSALYLCASSLWQDTQYFGPGTRLTVL.